The rows below give T cell receptor beta chains drawn from one sample of a study of T cells after yellow fever vaccination. One entry per CDR3 protein, called by TCRdb with MiXCR from the 5' RACE reads. The profile covers 250,000 to 400,000 distinct CDR3 sequences, with 3.5% to 4.5% appearing a single time and approximately 19% taken by the ten largest. The sequenced sample was PBMCs, obtained 15 days after the yellow fever booster vaccination. These receptors were taken from a man between 18 and 35 years old who received the YFV17D yellow fever vaccine. CDR3s include the opening cysteine and the closing phenylalanine or tryptophan. Fields, in order: D gene, V gene, clone size, J gene, CDR3 protein, CDR3 DNA. The D gene is left open where the match is weak. The size entry is marked missing in some rows and otherwise reads once, few, many or a size class.

>-|TRBV27|few|TRBJ2-1
CASSSGSRSYNEQFF
TGTGCCAGCAGTTCCGGGTCCCGCTCCTACAATGAGCAGTTCTTC
>-|TRBV5-1|-|TRBJ2-3
CASSSGSGTDTQYF
TGCGCCAGCAGCTCCGGATCGGGCACAGATACGCAGTATTTT
>-|TRBV12-5|many|TRBJ1-3
CAPPAKKHSSGNTIYF
TGTGCACCACCCGCTAAAAAACATAGCTCTGGAAACACCATATATTTT
>-|TRBV4-1|-|TRBJ1-3
CASSGDHGNTIYF
TGCGCCAGCAGCGGGGATCATGGAAACACCATATATTTT
>-|TRBV6-5|many|TRBJ2-7
CASSPGRGKYEQYF
TGTGCCAGCAGCCCGGGAAGGGGGAAGTACGAGCAGTACTTC
>-|TRBV7-2|many|TRBJ1-5
CASSLFRQDQPQHF
TGTGCCAGCAGCTTATTCAGACAGGATCAGCCCCAGCATTTT
>-|TRBV7-2|-|TRBJ2-5
CASSFQSRTGETQYF
TGTGCCAGCAGCTTTCAATCCCGCACCGGGGAGACCCAGTACTTC
>-|TRBV24-1|-|TRBJ1-2
CATSDSSWYTF
TGTGCCACCAGTGATTCCTCGTGGTACACCTTC
>TRBD1|TRBV5-6|-|TRBJ1-1
CASSYRDREYTEAFF
TGTGCCAGCAGCTACCGGGACAGGGAATACACTGAAGCTTTCTTT
>TRBD2|TRBV7-3|many|TRBJ2-1
CASSLTGTSSPFF
TGTGCCAGCAGCTTAACCGGGACTAGTTCTCCGTTCTTC
>TRBD1|TRBV6-5|few|TRBJ1-2
CASSYSRDSYGYTF
TGTGCCAGCAGTTACTCGCGGGACAGCTATGGCTACACCTTC